A single sample is the source of the 30 T cell receptor beta chains below, sequenced in a study of blood T cell repertoires in COVID-19. The table came from immunoSEQ multiplex PCR; TCRdb's copy has only in-frame clones and leaves some out. The data show about 51,000 clones, with 65% to 90% seen just once and around 1.2% held by the top ten. Sequences were obtained from peripheral blood. The receptors were sampled from a man aged 60-69 years with acute or convalescent COVID-19.

The chain combines TRBV28 with TRBJ1-6; D unresolved. This CDR3 is built from 16 residues. Trimming shortened V by 6 bases and J by 0 bases, and 12 bases separated the two germline ends. Germline V gene lookup returns CDR1 MDHEN and CDR2 SYDVKM. CDR3 protein: CASSPSRSSYNSPLHF. The CDR3 DNA is TGTGCCAGCAGCCCCTCCCGGAGCTCCTATAATTCACCCCTCCACTTT.

V usage is TRBV9 and J usage is TRBJ2-1; perhaps TRBD2 as D (5 bases). Germline V gene sequence: CDR1 SGDLS, CDR2 YYNGEE. CDR3 length equals 14 residues. V was clipped by 3 bases and J by 6 bases, with 13 bases between them. Here the CDR3 reads CASSAQRGSNEQFF. CDR3 coding DNA: TGTGCCAGCAGCGCTCAACGAGGGAGCAATGAGCAGTTCTTC.

This clone showed up just once. The CDR3 region has the DNA TGCAGCATAACAGGGGTTCGGAACACTGAAGCTTTCTTT. Amino acid sequence: CSITGVRNTEAFF. The chain uses TRBV29-1 and TRBJ1-1, with 7 bases lining up with TRBD1. The V gene end was trimmed by 8 bases and the J gene end by 1 base; junction bases not matched to a gene: 7. Germline V CDR1 and CDR2: SQVTM, ANQGSEA. The CDR3 is made up of 13 amino acids.

The V call is TRBV27, the J call TRBJ2-1, with 9 bases matching TRBD2. Germline loops: CDR1 MNHEY, CDR2 SMNVEV (reference sequence). The ends lost 2 bases at V and 10 bases at J; junction bases unmatched: 6. The CDR3 has 14 amino acids. The CDR3 protein is CASSLAGGPEEQFF. CDR3 bases: TGTGCCAGCAGTTTAGCGGGAGGGCCAGAAGAGCAGTTCTTC.

V usage is TRBV4-1 and J usage is TRBJ2-5; 8 bases are a match to TRBD2. Germline CDR1 MGHRA, CDR2 YSYEKL. The CDR3 length is 14 residues. V shed 1 base and J 7 bases; nucleotides not matched to a gene: 5. The CDR3 DNA follows: TGCGCCAGCAGCCAAGGACTAGCGATCAGGACCCAGTACTTC. Translation: CASSQGLAIRTQYF.

The chain combines TRBV4-1 with TRBJ1-3; TRBD1 matches 7 bases. This CDR3 spans 16 amino acids. Per the germline V gene, CDR1 is MGHRA and CDR2 is YSYEKL. The V and J ends lost 3 bases and 2 bases, in that order; junction bases with no gene match: 7. The CDR3 region has the DNA TGCGCCAGCAGCCAGTTACAGGGGAGGACTGGAAACACCATATATTTT. It codes for CASSQLQGRTGNTIYF.

J is TRBJ2-2 and V is TRBV6-5; 9 bases are shared with TRBD1. This CDR3 region has 14 residues. V lost 6 bases to trimming and J lost 6 bases; unmatched junction nucleotides: 5. Germline loops: CDR1 MNHEY, CDR2 SVGAGI. The CDR3 is CASSRTGVPGELFF. CDR3 coding DNA: TGTGCCAGCAGCAGGACAGGGGTACCCGGGGAGCTGTTTTTT.

This clone was detected once. The chain combines TRBV7-2 with TRBJ1-5, with D perhaps matching TRBD1 (6 bases). Trimming shortened V by 1 base and J by 6 bases, and 7 bases separated the two germline ends. Germline-derived CDR1 and CDR2 are SGHTA and FQGNSA. The CDR3 totals 13 residues. The chain's CDR3 is CASSLGGGQPQHF. The CDR3 coding sequence is TGTGCCAGCAGCTTAGGAGGGGGTCAGCCCCAGCATTTT.

This clone has just one count. The rearrangement joins TRBV27 to TRBJ2-7; a possible D gene is TRBD2 (5 bases). Germline lookup yields CDR1 MNHEY and CDR2 SMNVEV (reference sequence). The CDR3 length is 14 residues. V gave up 5 bases and J gave up 4 bases, with 15 bases separating them. CDR3 nucleotides: TGTGCCAGCAGTCCGTCCGGGATACCTTACGAGCAGTACTTC. Translated: CASSPSGIPYEQYF.

The rearrangement joins TRBV2 to TRBJ2-7; D unclear. Per germline, CDR1 SNHLY and CDR2 FYNNEI. This CDR3 region has 12 residues. V lost 4 bases and J 2 bases, leaving 6 bases between the germline ends. The CDR3 reads CASSVIAYEQYF. For the CDR3, the DNA is TGTGCCAGCAGTGTGATAGCCTACGAGCAGTACTTC.

V and J are TRBV5-4 and TRBJ1-1; D is unresolved. This CDR3 comprises 14 residues. The V gene's germline CDR1 is SGHNT and CDR2 YYREEE (reference sequence). Deletions cut 0 bases from V and 1 base from J, with 7 bases between. The CDR3 here is CASSLGSGNTEAFF. CDR3 bases: TGTGCCAGCAGCTTGGGTTCAGGGAACACTGAAGCTTTCTTT. The full variable domain, completed using reference TRBV5-4 and TRBJ1-1, is ETGVTQSPTHLIKTRGQQVTLRCSSQSGHNTVSWYQQALGQGPQFIFQYYREEENGRGNFPPRFSGLQFPNYSSELNVNALELDDSALYLCASSLGSGNTEAFFGQGTRLTVV.

V and J are TRBV6-5 and TRBJ2-1; tentative D call: TRBD1 (6 bases). The ends were cut back, 11 bases at V and 8 bases at J, with 22 bases in the middle. This CDR3 is built from 14 residues. Germline V CDR1 and CDR2: MNHEY, SVGAGI. CDR3 coding DNA: TGTGCCGGATCCGGGACAAGGGTCTGGTATGAGCAGTTCTTC. The encoded protein is CAGSGTRVWYEQFF.

The V and J genes are TRBV29-1 and TRBJ2-2, with 9 bases identical to TRBD2. The CDR3 loop spans 12 amino acids. Germline V CDR1 and CDR2: SQVTM, ANQGSEA. The V and J ends lost 7 bases and 6 bases, in that order; junction bases with no gene match: 3. CDR3 amino acids: CSGIAGAGELFF. The CDR3, as DNA: TGCAGCGGAATAGCGGGAGCCGGGGAGCTGTTTTTT.

For the CDR3, the DNA is TGTGCCAGCAGTGACCGGGACTACACAGATACGCAGTATTTT. This gives the protein CASSDRDYTDTQYF. The rearrangement uses TRBV6-1 and TRBJ2-3; 7 positions match TRBD2. CDR1 MNHNS and CDR2 SASEGT come from the germline V gene. V shed 3 bases and J 2 bases; nucleotides not matched to a gene: 2. This CDR3 comprises 14 residues.

The chain combines TRBV7-2 with TRBJ2-1; no clear D gene. CDR1 and CDR2 (germline): SGHTA, FQGNSA. Trimming stripped 4 bases from V and 3 bases from J, with 13 bases between. The CDR3 sequence is 15 residues long. CDR3 sequence reads: CASSSPTRSYNEQFF. The CDR3 DNA is TGTGCCAGCAGCTCCCCGACGCGGAGCTACAATGAGCAGTTCTTC.

The rearrangement links TRBV19 to TRBJ2-2; possible D gene TRBD1, 5 bases. Germline V gene sequence: CDR1 LNHDA, CDR2 SQIVND (reference sequence). The CDR3 runs to 15 residues. Trimming left V 3 bases short and J 0 bases short, with 8 bases between. The CDR3 DNA follows: TGTGCCAGTAGTATTGACAGACCGAACACCGGGGAGCTGTTTTTT. Residues: CASSIDRPNTGELFF.

This clone was seen only a few times. The chain uses TRBV19 and TRBJ1-3; D possibly corresponds to TRBD1 (5 bases). CDR1 and CDR2 from the germline V gene are LNHDA and SQIVND (reference sequence). The CDR3 sequence is 15 residues long. V lost 5 bases and J 1 base, leaving 12 bases between the germline ends. Written as DNA, the CDR3 is TGTGCCAGTAGTGGCCTGGGGACTTCTGGAAACACCATATATTTT. It specifies CASSGLGTSGNTIYF.

The rearrangement links TRBV14 to TRBJ2-2; a possible D gene is TRBD2 (7 bases). The CDR3 contains 16 residues. Trimming removed 3 bases at V and 0 bases at J, with 11 bases between. Germline V gene sequence: CDR1 SGHDN, CDR2 FVKESK. This CDR3 is CASSQAGAPNTGELFF. CDR3 in DNA: TGTGCCAGCAGCCAGGCGGGGGCCCCGAACACCGGGGAGCTGTTTTTT.

This chain uses TRBV19 with TRBJ2-7; TRBD1 agrees at 7 bases. The CDR3 is made up of 13 amino acids. Germline lookup yields CDR1 LNHDA and CDR2 SQIVND (reference sequence). V trimming: 6 bases; J trimming: 5 bases; junction bases outside the gene matches: 7. The CDR3 spells CASRPGGVNEQYF. The CDR3 DNA follows: TGTGCCAGTAGGCCAGGGGGTGTAAACGAGCAGTACTTC.

This clone was observed a single time. CDR3: CASSPTVNTEAFF. CDR3 sequence (DNA): TGTGCCAGTAGTCCGACAGTGAACACTGAAGCTTTCTTT. The chain is built from TRBV19 and TRBJ1-1; TRBD1 is a possible D gene (5 bases). Deletions cut 5 bases from V and 0 bases from J, with 7 bases between. The germline V gene encodes CDR1 LNHDA and CDR2 SQIVND (reference sequence). CDR3 size: 13 residues. Supplemented by reference TRBV19 and TRBJ1-1, the full variable domain reads DGGITQSPKYLFRKEGQNVTLSCEQNLNHDAMYWYRQDPGQGLRLIYYSQIVNDFQKGDIAEGYSVSREKKESFPLTVTSAQKNPTAFYLCASSPTVNTEAFFGQGTRLTVV.

This clone was detected a few times. The chain combines TRBV28 with TRBJ1-2; TRBD1 agrees at 7 bases. Looked up from germline, CDR1 is MDHEN and CDR2 is SYDVKM. The V gene end was trimmed by 6 bases and the J gene end by 7 bases; junction bases not matched to a gene: 20. This CDR3 spans 17 amino acids. CDR3 region: CASSLGTAKGTLSGYTF. The DNA of the CDR3 is TGTGCCAGCAGCCTAGGGACAGCCAAGGGGACTCTTAGTGGCTACACCTTC.

This clone was counted a few times. The rearrangement uses TRBV28 and TRBJ1-3; the match to TRBD1 covers 9 bases. Germline V gene lookup returns CDR1 MDHEN and CDR2 SYDVKM. Trimming at V came to 3 bases and at J to 3 bases, leaving 3 bases not matched to a gene. The CDR3 extends over 15 amino acids. CDR3 DNA sequence: TGTGCCAGCAGTTTCGACAGGGGGTTTGGAAACACCATATATTTT. Protein product: CASSFDRGFGNTIYF.

This clone was picked up a small number of times. This chain uses TRBV27 with TRBJ2-7; 10 bases line up with TRBD2. Germline V gene lookup returns CDR1 MNHEY and CDR2 SMNVEV (reference sequence). This CDR3 has 16 residues. V dropped 4 bases and J dropped 5; count of bases not matched to a gene: 11. The CDR3 DNA follows: TGTGCCAGCAGTTCTATCTCAGCGGGAGGGCCCCACGAGCAGTACTTC. Protein: CASSSISAGGPHEQYF.

The V call is TRBV4-3, the J call TRBJ1-1; possibly TRBD1 for D (5 bases). This CDR3 spans 14 amino acids. V was trimmed by 0 bases and J by 10 bases, leaving 15 bases between them. Germline values: CDR1 LGHNA, CDR2 YSLEER. This CDR3 reads CASSQEGQGRPAFF. CDR3 sequence (DNA): TGCGCCAGCAGCCAAGAAGGGCAGGGAAGGCCAGCTTTCTTT.

This chain uses TRBV27 with TRBJ2-2; 7 bases fit TRBD1. Germline CDR1 and CDR2: MNHEY and SMNVEV (reference sequence). The CDR3 loop spans 14 amino acids. Trimming cost V 6 bases and J 6 bases; bases outside gene matches: 7. The CDR3 protein is CASSPDRVPGELFF. CDR3 bases: TGTGCCAGCAGCCCTGACAGGGTCCCCGGGGAGCTGTTTTTT.

The chain recombines TRBV7-6 with TRBJ2-5; 10 bases map to TRBD2. CDR1 is SGHVS, CDR2 FNYEAQ, per germline. V lost 5 bases, J lost 2 bases, and 8 bases stayed unmatched. The CDR3 contains 16 residues. In DNA, the CDR3 is TGTGCCAGCAGCCCCTTGACTAGCGGGTTACAAGAGACCCAGTACTTC. Protein product: CASSPLTSGLQETQYF.

This clone was recorded once. The chain uses TRBV7-9 and TRBJ2-7, with D maybe TRBD1 (5 bases). The CDR3 runs 12 residues. Germline values: CDR1 SEHNR, CDR2 FQNEAQ (reference sequence). Trimming removed 3 bases at V and 7 bases at J, with 10 bases between. CDR3 loop: CASSFLSGEQYF. The CDR3 nucleotides read TGTGCCAGCAGCTTTCTCTCAGGGGAGCAGTACTTC.

This clone has only a few counts. This chain joins TRBV5-1 and TRBJ1-6; D is ambiguous. Germline V gene data show CDR1 as SGHRS and CDR2 as YFSETQ. CDR3 size: 15 residues. V was clipped by 0 bases and J by 6 bases, with 10 bases between them. The CDR3 protein is CASSLGASINSPLHF. DNA for the CDR3: TGCGCCAGCAGCTTGGGGGCATCCATTAATTCACCCCTCCACTTT.

The V gene is TRBV5-5, the J gene TRBJ2-5; 8 positions agree with TRBD1. CDR3 length: 14 amino acids. The V gene end was trimmed by 6 bases and the J gene end by 5 bases; junction bases not matched to a gene: 9. The germline V gene encodes CDR1 SGHKS and CDR2 YYEKEE (reference sequence). The CDR3 protein is CASTSPGGVETQYF. For the CDR3, the DNA is TGTGCCAGCACGAGCCCAGGGGGCGTGGAGACCCAGTACTTC.

The genes are TRBV11-3 and TRBJ2-4; 10 bases are a match to TRBD2. V gave up 5 bases and J gave up 8 bases; unmatched junction bases: 9. Per the germline V gene, CDR1 is SGHNT and CDR2 is YENEEA. The CDR3 has 15 amino acids. CDR3 in amino acids: CASSISGGAGYIQYF. CDR3 DNA: TGTGCCAGCAGCATAAGCGGGGGGGCCGGATACATTCAGTACTTC.